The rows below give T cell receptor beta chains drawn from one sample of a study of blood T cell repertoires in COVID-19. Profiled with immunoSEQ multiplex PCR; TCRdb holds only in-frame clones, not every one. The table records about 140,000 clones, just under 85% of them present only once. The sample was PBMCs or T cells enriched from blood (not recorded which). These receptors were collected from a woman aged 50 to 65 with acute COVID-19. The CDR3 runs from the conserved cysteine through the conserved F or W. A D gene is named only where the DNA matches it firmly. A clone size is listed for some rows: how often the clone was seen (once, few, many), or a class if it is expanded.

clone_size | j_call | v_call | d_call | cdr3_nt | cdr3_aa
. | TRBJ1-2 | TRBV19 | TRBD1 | TGTGCCAGTAGTCCCCAGGACAGGAGGAACTATGGCTACACCTTC | CASSPQDRRNYGYTF
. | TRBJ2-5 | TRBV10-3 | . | TGTGCCATCAGTGAGTCGACTCGAGAGACCCAGTACTTC | CAISESTRETQYF
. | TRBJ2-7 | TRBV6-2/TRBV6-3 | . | TGTGCCAGCAGTTTGGCAGGGGACTACGAGCAGTACTTC | CASSLAGDYEQYF
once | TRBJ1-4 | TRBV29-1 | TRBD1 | TGCAGCGTGGATGGACAGGGCGCTAATGAAAAACTGTTTTTT | CSVDGQGANEKLFF
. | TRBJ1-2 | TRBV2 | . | TGTGCCAGCAGAGAAAACACCCCGGGAGGCTACACCTTC | CASRENTPGGYTF
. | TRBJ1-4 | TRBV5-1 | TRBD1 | TGCGCCAGCAGCTTGGGGACAGGGCCGTCTAATGAAAAACTGTTTTTT | CASSLGTGPSNEKLFF
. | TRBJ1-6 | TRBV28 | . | TGTGCCAGCAGTTTTAATACAGGGCGAAATTCACCCCTCCACTTT | CASSFNTGRNSPLHF
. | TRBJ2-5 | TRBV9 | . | TGTGCCAGCAGCGACGGGCATGGGGCGAGTGGGACCCAGTACTTC | CASSDGHGASGTQYF
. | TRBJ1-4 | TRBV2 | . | TGTGCCAGCAGTGACAGCGGGACAACTAATGAAAAACTGTTTTTT | CASSDSGTTNEKLFF
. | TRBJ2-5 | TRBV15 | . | TGTGCCACCAGCAGAGATATAACAGCTGGCGGGGAGACCCAGTACTTC | CATSRDITAGGETQYF
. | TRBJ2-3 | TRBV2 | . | TGTGCCAGCAGTGAAGCTCAAGGGGGGGCTTCTACGCAGTATTTT | CASSEAQGGASTQYF
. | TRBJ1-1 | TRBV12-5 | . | TGTGCTAGTGGTTTGGTACTAGAAAGGAACACTGAAGCTTTCTTT | CASGLVLERNTEAFF
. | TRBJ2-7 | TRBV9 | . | TGTGCCAGCAGCATCTCGGGGACACTTCCATACGAGCAGTACTTC | CASSISGTLPYEQYF
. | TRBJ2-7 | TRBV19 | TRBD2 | TGTGCCAGTAGTCCCTTGGCGGGAGGCACCTACGAGCAGTACTTC | CASSPLAGGTYEQYF
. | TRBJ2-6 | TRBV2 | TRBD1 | TGTGCCAGCAGAACCGACAGGGGTGCTGGGGCCAACGTCCTGACTTTC | CASRTDRGAGANVLTF
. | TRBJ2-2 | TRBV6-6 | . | TGTGCCGCCAGAGGGTGGACCGGGGAGCTGTTTTTT | CAARGWTGELFF
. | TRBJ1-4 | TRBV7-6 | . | TGTGCCAGCAGCTTAGCCGCAACTAATGAAAAACTGTTTTTT | CASSLAATNEKLFF
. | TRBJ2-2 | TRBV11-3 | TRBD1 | TGTGCCAGCAGCTTAGTACGCCCCGGGACAGGGATGGCCGGGGAGCTGTTTTTT | CASSLVRPGTGMAGELFF
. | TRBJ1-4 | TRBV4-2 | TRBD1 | TGTGCCAGCAGCCAAGATACGGGACAGACTAATGAAAAACTGTTTTTT | CASSQDTGQTNEKLFF
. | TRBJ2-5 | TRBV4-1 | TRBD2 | TGCGCCAGCAGCCAAGAAGGAACCGGGACTAGCGGGAGAGGAGAGACCCAGTACTTC | CASSQEGTGTSGRGETQYF
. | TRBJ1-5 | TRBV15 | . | TGTGCCACCAGCAGAGATGGAGAAGGGGCGTTGGGCAATCAGCCCCAGCATTTT | CATSRDGEGALGNQPQHF
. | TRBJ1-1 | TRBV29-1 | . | TGCAGCGTTGACTACGGGCAGGGGCCCAATACTGAAGCTTTCTTT | CSVDYGQGPNTEAFF
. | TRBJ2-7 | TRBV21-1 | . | TGTGCCAGCAGCCAGGGGGACAGTCGCTACGAGCAGTACTTC | CASSQGDSRYEQYF
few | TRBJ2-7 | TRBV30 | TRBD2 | TGTGCCTGGAAATGGACTAGCGGACCCTACGAGCAGTACTTC | CAWKWTSGPYEQYF
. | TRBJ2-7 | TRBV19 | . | TGTGCCAGTAGTGGGGCGGTAGGGTGGGAGCAGTACTTC | CASSGAVGWEQYF
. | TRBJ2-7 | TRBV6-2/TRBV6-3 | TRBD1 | TGTGCCAGCAGTTTAACAGGGGTGCGGGCTGGGGAGCAGTACTTC | CASSLTGVRAGEQYF
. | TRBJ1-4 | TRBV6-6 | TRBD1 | TGTGCCAGCAGTCTCGGACAGGGTGATGAAAAACTGTTTTTT | CASSLGQGDEKLFF
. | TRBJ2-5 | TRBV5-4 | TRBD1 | TGTGCCAGCAGCTCACAGGGGGCGAGGGAGACCCAGTACTTC | CASSSQGARETQYF
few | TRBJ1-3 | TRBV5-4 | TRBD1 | TGTGCCAGCACCTATCCCTCAGGGGGGACCGGAAACACCATATATTTT | CASTYPSGGTGNTIYF
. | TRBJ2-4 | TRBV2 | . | TGTGCCAGCAGTGAAGCCCGGGGTAACATTCAGTACTTC | CASSEARGNIQYF
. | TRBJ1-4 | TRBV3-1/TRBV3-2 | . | TGTGCCAGCAGCCAAGCTCGACAGACCTTGCGTGAAAAACTGTTTTTT | CASSQARQTLREKLFF
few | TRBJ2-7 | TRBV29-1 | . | TGCAGCGTTGAAGATCCAGCAGGGCTCAACGAGCAGTACTTC | CSVEDPAGLNEQYF
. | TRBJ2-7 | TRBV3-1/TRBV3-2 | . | TGTGCCAGCAGCCATGAAGACAGGCCCTACGAGCAGTACTTC | CASSHEDRPYEQYF
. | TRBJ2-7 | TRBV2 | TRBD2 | TGTGCCAACCACGATGGGGGGGTAGCCTACGAGCAGTACTTC | CANHDGGVAYEQYF
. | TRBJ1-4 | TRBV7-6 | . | TGTGCCAGCAGCCCCCTCCAGGGGGAAAAACTGTTTTTT | CASSPLQGEKLFF
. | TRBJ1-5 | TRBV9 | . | TGTGCCAGCAGCGTATGGGGGCAGGGACATGTGCGGCCCGGTCCCGCCAATCAGCCCCAGCATTTT | CASSVWGQGHVRPGPANQPQHF
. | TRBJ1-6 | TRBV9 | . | TGTGCCAGCAGCGTAGCTAGGACAGCTGGCTATAATTCACCCCTCCACTTT | CASSVARTAGYNSPLHF
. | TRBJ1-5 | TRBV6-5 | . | TGTGCCAGCCAGGGAGGGGCCGGTCAGCCCCAGCATTTT | CASQGGAGQPQHF
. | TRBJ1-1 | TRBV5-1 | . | TGCGCCAGCAGGCTCCAGGGAATGAACACTGAAGCTTTCTTT | CASRLQGMNTEAFF
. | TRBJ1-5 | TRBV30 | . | TGTGCCTGGAGTCCCGGGGGGCAGCCCCAGCATTTT | CAWSPGGQPQHF
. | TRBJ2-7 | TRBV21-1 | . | TGTGCCAGCAGCAAATTGCCCCAGTTAAGCTACGAGCAGTACTTC | CASSKLPQLSYEQYF
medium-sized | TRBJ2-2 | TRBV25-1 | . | . | CASSFGSDTGELFF
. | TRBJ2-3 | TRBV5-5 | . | TGTGCCAGCAGCCGGGAGTACTACCCCACAGATACGCAGTATTTT | CASSREYYPTDTQYF
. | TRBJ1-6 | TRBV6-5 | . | TGTGCCAGCACGCCCGATCTTGAGGCCTCACCCCTCCACTTT | CASTPDLEASPLHF
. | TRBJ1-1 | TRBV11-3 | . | TGTGCCAGCAGCTTAGCACAGAACACTGAAGCTTTCTTT | CASSLAQNTEAFF
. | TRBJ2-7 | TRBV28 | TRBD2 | TGTGCCAGCAGGGAGAGCGGGACCGTAGGCTACGAGCAGTACTTC | CASRESGTVGYEQYF